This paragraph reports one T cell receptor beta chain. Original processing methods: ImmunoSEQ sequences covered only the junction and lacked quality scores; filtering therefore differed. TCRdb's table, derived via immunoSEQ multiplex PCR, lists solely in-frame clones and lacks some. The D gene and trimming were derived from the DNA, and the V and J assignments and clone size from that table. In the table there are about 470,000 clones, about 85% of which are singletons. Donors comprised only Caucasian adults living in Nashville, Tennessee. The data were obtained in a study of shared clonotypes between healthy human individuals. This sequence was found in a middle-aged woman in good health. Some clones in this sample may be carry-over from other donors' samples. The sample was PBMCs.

CDR3 sequence (DNA): TGCGCCAGCAGCCAATACCAAGAGACCCAGTACTTC. This gives the protein CASSQYQETQYF. The genes are TRBV5-1 and TRBJ2-5; D is undetermined. The CDR3 spans 12 residues. Germline values: CDR1 SGHRS, CDR2 YFSETQ. The V gene lost 4 bases and the J gene lost 0 bases, with 4 bases spanning the gap.